Presented here are 29 T cell receptor beta chains from one specimen sequenced in a study of regulatory T cells in long-lasting Graves disease. Construction of the TCR beta libraries employed iRepertoire HTBI primers in conjunction with Arm-PCR of CDR3 regions. One entry per CDR3 protein, called by TCRdb with MiXCR from the multiplex PCR reads. The sample lists about 620,000 distinct CDR3 sequences, around 17% occurring once. Noted time point: newly diagnosed GD, antithyroid drugs for less than 3 months. Scientists built the TCR library using RNA that was extracted from PBMCs. This same sample was also part of a study on T cells in Graves' hyperthyroidism and ophthalmopathy.

The source was peripheral blood mononuclear cells (PBMCs), collected at new diagnosis, from a patient treated with antithyroid drugs. The receptors were sampled from a woman under 40 with Graves disease.

Many counts were recorded for this clonotype. This rearrangement joins TRBV6-1 to TRBJ2-3; D ambiguous. CDR1 is MNHNS, CDR2 SASEGT, per germline. Trimming left V 10 bases short and J 6 bases short, with 17 bases between. The CDR3 is made up of 13 amino acids. DNA of the CDR3: TGTGCCACCTCCCGGCCAAACGGGGATACGCAGTATTTT. Its protein is CATSRPNGDTQYF.

This clonotype was seen a few times. The rearrangement joins TRBV29-1 to TRBJ1-2; D might be TRBD1 (5 bases). Germline CDR1 SQVTM, CDR2 ANQGSEA. The length of the CDR3 is 14 residues. With 4 bases removed from V and 7 bases from J, the gap between germline ends came to 19 bases. The CDR3, as DNA: TGCAGCGTTGTGGGGCCACAAGGATCCGGTGGCTACACCTTC. Translated: CSVVGPQGSGGYTF.

This clonotype was counted only a few times. The CDR3 loop reads CASRGQERRAFF. The CDR3 nucleotides read TGCGCCAGCAGAGGACAGGAACGCCGAGCTTTCTTT. This chain links TRBV10-2 with TRBJ1-1, with 7 bases that match TRBD1. V shed 6 bases, J shed 10 bases, and the junction held 8 bases outside the gene matches. CDR1 and CDR2 from the germline V gene are WSHSY and SAAADI. The CDR3 runs 12 residues.

This clonotype was counted many times. The chain is built from TRBV20-1 and TRBJ1-1, with no clear D. V lost 6 bases, J lost 0 bases, and 14 bases lay in between. Germline loops: CDR1 DFQATT, CDR2 SNEGSKA (reference sequence). This CDR3 is built from 14 residues. CDR3 protein: CSASSGDMNTEAFF. In DNA, the CDR3 is TGCAGTGCAAGTTCGGGAGACATGAACACTGAAGCTTTCTTT.

The chain couples TRBV5-1 to TRBJ2-4, with TRBD2 matching 10 bases. Germline V gene lookup returns CDR1 SGHRS and CDR2 YFSETQ. CDR3 length: 17 residues. Trimming took 2 bases from V and 3 from J; bases not matched to a gene: 8. The CDR3 sequence is CASSLASGSGSKNIQYF. In DNA, the CDR3 is TGCGCCAGCAGCTTAGCTAGCGGGAGCGGAAGCAAAAACATTCAGTACTTC.

This clonotype was picked up many times. The chain carries TRBV6-1 and TRBJ2-2, with D possibly being TRBD1 or TRBD2 (5 bases each). The ends were cut back, 4 bases at V and 4 bases at J, with 10 bases in the middle. Germline CDR1 MNHNS, CDR2 SASEGT. The CDR3 totals 14 residues. In DNA form, the CDR3 reads TGTGCCAGCAGTGGGGGGTGGAGCACCGGGGAGCTGTTTTTT. The encoded protein is CASSGGWSTGELFF.

This clonotype was detected ten times or more. The chain couples TRBV7-8 to TRBJ2-1, with D uncertain. Germline V gene data show CDR1 as SGHVS and CDR2 as FQNEAQ. The CDR3 sequence is 12 residues long. V was cut by 2 bases and J by 7 bases, with 6 bases left in between. The DNA for the CDR3 is TGTGCCAGCAGCTTAACAGTTAATGAGCAGTTCTTC. Encoded protein: CASSLTVNEQFF.

The CDR3: CSGRRQGEEGYTF. The CDR3 nucleotides are TGCAGCGGCCGCCGACAGGGAGAAGAGGGCTACACCTTC. V gene TRBV29-1 combines with J gene TRBJ1-2, with 7 bases aligning to TRBD1. The CDR3 spans 13 residues. Germline CDR1 is SQVTM and CDR2 is ANQGSEA. J was trimmed by 8 bases and V by 7 bases; bases with no gene match: 13.

V and J are TRBV27 and TRBJ2-7, with 7 bases lining up with TRBD1. The germline V gene encodes CDR1 MNHEY and CDR2 SMNVEV (reference sequence). V shed 5 bases and J 7 bases; nucleotides not matched to a gene: 14. CDR3 size: 15 residues. The CDR3, as DNA: TGTGCCAGCAGTCTCCGACAGGGCGAAATTGGGGAGCAGTACTTC. Its protein is CASSLRQGEIGEQYF.

The chain uses TRBV19 and TRBJ2-1; possibly TRBD2 for D (6 bases). Germline CDR1 reads LNHDA; CDR2 reads SQIVND (reference sequence). CDR3 length equals 16 residues. V was cut by 6 bases and J by 8 bases, with 23 bases left in between. The CDR3 region has the DNA TGTGCCAGTAGCAGTGGTAGGAGACTAGTGATCGATGAGCAGTTCTTC. This sequence encodes CASSSGRRLVIDEQFF. Based on the CDR3 plus reference TRBV19 and TRBJ2-1, the full variable domain is DGGITQSPKYLFRKEGQNVTLSCEQNLNHDAMYWYRQDPGQGLRLIYYSQIVNDFQKGDIAEGYSVSREKKESFPLTVTSAQKNPTAFYLCASSSGRRLVIDEQFFGPGTRLTVL.

The sample holds many counts of this clonotype. This rearrangement joins TRBV29-1 to TRBJ1-2; the match to TRBD1 covers 7 bases. In germline, CDR1 is SQVTM, CDR2 ANQGSEA. CDR3 size: 12 residues. The junction had 9 bases not matched to a gene; V was cut back by 7 bases and J by 7 bases. The CDR3 sequence: CSGGQRLGGYTF. CDR3 coding DNA: TGCAGCGGGGGACAGAGACTGGGTGGCTACACCTTC.

This clonotype was seen repeatedly, ten times or more. The chain couples TRBV5-1 to TRBJ1-1; D not certain. The germline gives CDR1 SGHRS, CDR2 YFSETQ. V was pared by 7 bases and J by 0 bases, with 16 bases between. The CDR3 consists of 15 residues. The CDR3 DNA sequence: TGCGCCAGCCAACCCGGGTGGGGAATGAACACTGAAGCTTTCTTT. This gives the protein CASQPGWGMNTEAFF.

The chain joins TRBV5-1 to TRBJ2-1; 7 bases match TRBD1. V lost 4 bases, J lost 4 bases, and 20 bases stayed unmatched. This CDR3 is built from 19 residues. From germline, CDR1 is SGHRS and CDR2 YFSETQ. The DNA for the CDR3 is TGCGCCAGCAGCCCCCATAGGGTGCTTTGGGACAGTCAATACAATGAGCAGTTCTTC. Its translation is CASSPHRVLWDSQYNEQFF.

This clonotype appeared a few times. The chain joins TRBV27 to TRBJ2-2; the D gene is possibly TRBD1 (6 bases). Trimming shortened V by 5 bases and J by 5 bases, and 12 bases separated the two germline ends. Per germline, CDR1 MNHEY and CDR2 SMNVEV (reference sequence). The length of the CDR3 is 14 residues. CDR3 loop: CASSRLGGTGELFF. CDR3 in DNA: TGTGCCAGCAGTCGCCTAGGGGGAACCGGGGAGCTGTTTTTT.

This clonotype has ten or more counts. The V and J genes are TRBV10-3 and TRBJ2-5, with D perhaps matching TRBD1 (5 bases). CDR1 and CDR2 from the germline V gene are ENHRY and SYGVKD. The CDR3 is 13 residues long. The V and J ends lost 5 bases and 2 bases respectively, with 9 bases between them. The CDR3 sequence is CAISSDRQETQYF. Written as DNA, the CDR3 is TGTGCCATCAGTAGCGACAGACAAGAGACCCAGTACTTC.

This clonotype occurred a few times. CDR3 nucleotide sequence: TGTGCCACCAGTGATCGCAGCGGGAGTTTTGACGAGCAGTACTTC. Protein: CATSDRSGSFDEQYF. The V call is TRBV24-1, the J call TRBJ2-7; TRBD2 aligns across 8 bases. CDR3 length: 15 amino acids. Germline CDR1 KGHDR, CDR2 SFDVKD. V lost 3 bases and J lost 5; bases outside the gene matches: 8.

This clonotype has just a few counts. V usage is TRBV7-9 and J usage is TRBJ2-1; the D call may be TRBD1 or TRBD2 (5 bases each). Germline-derived CDR1 and CDR2 are SEHNR and FQNEAQ (reference sequence). This CDR3 is built from 17 residues. Trimming took 0 bases from V and 2 from J, leaving 14 bases between them. As DNA, the CDR3 is TGTGCCAGCAGCTTAGCGAGAGGGGCGGCGACCTACAATGAGCAGTTCTTC. Protein: CASSLARGAATYNEQFF.

In its sample, this clonotype was seen many times. The chain couples TRBV7-2 to TRBJ1-1, with D perhaps TRBD1 (6 bases). With 5 bases removed from V and 4 bases from J, the gap between germline ends came to 14 bases. The CDR3 has 14 amino acids. Germline V gene sequence: CDR1 SGHTA, CDR2 FQGNSA. The CDR3 loop is CASSPGGRATEAFF. The CDR3 nucleotides read TGTGCCAGCAGCCCGGGGGGCAGGGCCACTGAAGCTTTCTTT.

This clonotype has just a few counts. This chain connects TRBV11-3 to TRBJ2-1; D unclear. The end of the DNA aligns better with TRBJ2-5, so the J call may be wrong. CDR1 and CDR2 (germline): SGHNT, YENEEA. CDR3 length equals 10 residues. The CDR3 DNA is TGTGCCAGCTTTCGGGAGACCCAGTACTTC. Its protein is CASFRETQYF.

The V call is TRBV4-1, the J call TRBJ2-7; D not certain. Germline V CDR1 and CDR2: MGHRA, YSYEKL. CDR3 length: 13 amino acids. V was pared by 0 bases and J by 3 bases, with 6 bases between. The chain's CDR3 is CASSQELYYEQYF. The CDR3 nucleotides read TGCGCCAGCAGCCAAGAACTGTACTACGAGCAGTACTTC.

The chain joins TRBV7-2 to TRBJ1-5, with D hard to call. The V end lost 3 bases, the J end lost 2 bases, and 14 bases lay between the germline ends. The CDR3 has 16 residues. CDR1 and CDR2 (germline): SGHTA, FQGNSA. Here the CDR3 reads CASSFRVSGGNQPQHF. The CDR3 DNA sequence: TGTGCCAGCAGCTTTAGGGTGTCTGGAGGCAATCAGCCCCAGCATTTT.

This chain connects TRBV6-4 to TRBJ2-1; D is unresolved. V was shortened by 2 bases and J by 0 bases, with 8 bases between the two germline ends. CDR1 MRHNA and CDR2 SNTAGT come from the germline V gene. This CDR3 contains 15 residues. In nucleotides, the CDR3 is TGTGCCAGCAGTGACCCAAGGGCCTCCTACAATGAGCAGTTCTTC. Translation gives CASSDPRASYNEQFF.

This clonotype was seen only a few times. The rearrangement joins TRBV14 to TRBJ1-3, with TRBD1 matching over 10 bases. V dropped 6 bases and J dropped 0; count of bases not matched to a gene: 5. The CDR3 covers 16 residues. The germline CDR1 and CDR2 sequences are SGHDN and FVKESK. The CDR3 coding sequence is TGTGCCAGCAGTTTGTGGACAGGGGGCTCTGGAAACACCATATATTTT. It encodes CASSLWTGGSGNTIYF.

This clonotype has ten or more counts. The chain couples TRBV20-1 to TRBJ2-5; 7 nucleotides line up with TRBD1. This CDR3 spans 15 amino acids. Trimming cost V 3 bases and J 4 bases; bases outside gene matches: 11. Germline CDR1 and CDR2: DFQATT and SNEGSKA (reference sequence). CDR3 residues: CSASLRGGLIETQYF. For the CDR3, the DNA is TGCAGTGCTAGCCTGCGAGGGGGCTTAATAGAGACCCAGTACTTC.

This clonotype occurred once. The chain combines TRBV3-1 with TRBJ1-1; D is possibly TRBD1 (6 bases). From germline, CDR1 is LGHDT and CDR2 YNNKEL (reference sequence). V lost 1 base to trimming and J lost 4 bases, with 13 bases between them. The CDR3 contains 15 residues. CDR3 residues: CASSQGLQGATEAFF. For the CDR3, the DNA is TGTGCCAGCAGCCAAGGGCTACAGGGAGCCACTGAAGCTTTCTTT.

This rearrangement joins TRBV6-1 to TRBJ2-7; no firm D call. The CDR3 runs to 13 residues. Germline CDR1 and CDR2: MNHNS and SASEGT. Trimming took off 8 bases at V and 0 bases at J, with 11 bases between the two ends. The DNA of the CDR3 is TGTGCCAGCCTCCGGGCCAACTCCTACGAGCAGTACTTC. This translates into CASLRANSYEQYF.

Ten or more counts support this clonotype. This rearrangement joins TRBV2 to TRBJ1-4; perhaps TRBD1 as D (5 bases). The CDR3 spans 14 residues. The germline gives CDR1 SNHLY, CDR2 FYNNEI. Trimming cost V 7 bases and J 8 bases, with 17 bases left between them. DNA of the CDR3: TGTGCCAGCAAGCGGGACCTAGGGGAAGAAAAACTGTTTTTT. This encodes CASKRDLGEEKLFF.

The chain combines TRBV20-1 with TRBJ2-1; 14 nucleotides agree with TRBD2. Germline V lookup: CDR1 DFQATT, CDR2 SNEGSKA (reference sequence). The CDR3 extends over 18 amino acids. V was clipped by 6 bases and J by 5 bases; unmatched bases: 15. CDR3 DNA: TGCAGTGCCTCCTTACCGGGACTAGCGGGAGCAACCCACAATGAGCAGTTCTTC. Its protein product is CSASLPGLAGATHNEQFF.

This clonotype was seen repeatedly, ten times or more. The chain links TRBV6-1 to TRBJ1-1; TRBD1 agrees at 8 bases. The ends lost 2 bases at V and 2 bases at J; junction bases unmatched: 13. The CDR3 contains 18 residues. The V gene's germline CDR1 is MNHNS and CDR2 SASEGT. The CDR3 loop reads CASSESRGGTGVNTEAFF. In nucleotides, the CDR3 is TGTGCCAGCAGTGAATCCCGTGGTGGGACAGGCGTCAACACTGAAGCTTTCTTT.